The subject of this entry is one T cell receptor beta chain. Its antigen remains unidentified. The data derive from a study of cytomegalovirus exposure and HLA in healthy donors. Whole-study results and caveats: In a later analysis, DRB1 alleles had the most associated TCRs; HLA-C alleles the fewest. Later analysis found that TCR beta chains associated with HLA were more clonally expanded than other, equally common chains. A later analysis found that most CMV-associated TCR beta chains appeared HLA-restricted.

Per germline, CDR1 SGHRS and CDR2 YFSETQ. V dropped 0 bases and J dropped 6 bases, with 6 bases sitting between them. This CDR3 has 13 amino acids. In the PCR, 60 Vbeta and 13 Jbeta primers were used. TCRdb's table, derived via immunoSEQ multiplex PCR, lists solely in-frame clones and lacks some. The sample lists about 200,000 clones, roughly 77% occurring once. The rearrangement uses TRBV5-1 and TRBJ2-2, with D possibly matching TRBD2 (5 bases). The clonotype was recovered from a male donor in good health and CMV-seropositive. Sequenced input: PBMCs. As DNA, the CDR3 is TGCGCCAGCAGCTTGGCTAGCCCCGGGGAGCTGTTTTTT. Amino acids: CASSLASPGELFF.